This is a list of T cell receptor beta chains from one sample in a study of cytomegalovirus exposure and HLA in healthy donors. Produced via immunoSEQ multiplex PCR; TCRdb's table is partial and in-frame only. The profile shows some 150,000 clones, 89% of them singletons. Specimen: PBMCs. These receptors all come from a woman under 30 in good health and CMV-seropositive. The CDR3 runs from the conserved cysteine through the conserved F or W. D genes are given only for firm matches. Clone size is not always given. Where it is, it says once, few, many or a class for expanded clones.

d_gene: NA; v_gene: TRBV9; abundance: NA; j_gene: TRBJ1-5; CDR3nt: TGTGCCAGCAGCTCGGGGGTCAATCAGCCCCAGCATTTT; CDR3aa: CASSSGVNQPQHF
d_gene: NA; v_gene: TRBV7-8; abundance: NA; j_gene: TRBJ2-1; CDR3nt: TGTGCCAGCAGCTCCGGACTCTTGAACAATGAGCAGTTCTTC; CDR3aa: CASSSGLLNNEQFF
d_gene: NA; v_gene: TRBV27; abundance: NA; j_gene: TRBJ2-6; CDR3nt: TGTGCCAGCAGTTTATTTAGCAGGGGTGGGGCCAACGTCCTGACTTTC; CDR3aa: CASSLFSRGGANVLTF
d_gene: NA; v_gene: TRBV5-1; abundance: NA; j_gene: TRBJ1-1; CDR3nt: TGCGCCAGCAGCTTGGGGCCTGAAGCTTTCTTT; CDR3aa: CASSLGPEAFF
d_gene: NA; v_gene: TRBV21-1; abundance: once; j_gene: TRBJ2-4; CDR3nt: TGTGCCAGCAGCAAAGTCCTGGTTACAGTTGGGGCCAAAAACATTCAGTACTTC; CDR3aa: CASSKVLVTVGAKNIQYF
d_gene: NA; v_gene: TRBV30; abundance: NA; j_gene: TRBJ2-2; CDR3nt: TGTGCCTGGAGTGTAGCCAACAGGGCCACCGGGGAGCTGTTTTTT; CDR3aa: CAWSVANRATGELFF
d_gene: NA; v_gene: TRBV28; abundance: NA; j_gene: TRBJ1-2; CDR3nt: TGTGCCAGCAGTTTAGGGCTAAACTATGGCTACACCTTC; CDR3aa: CASSLGLNYGYTF
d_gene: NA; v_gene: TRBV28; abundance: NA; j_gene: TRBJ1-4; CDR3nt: TGTGCCAGCAGTTTCCTTTATGAAAAACTGTTTTTT; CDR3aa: CASSFLYEKLFF
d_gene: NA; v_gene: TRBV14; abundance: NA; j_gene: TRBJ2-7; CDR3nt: TGTGCCAGCAGCCAAGAATTGAGGGATCCCTACGAGCAGTACTTC; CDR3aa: CASSQELRDPYEQYF
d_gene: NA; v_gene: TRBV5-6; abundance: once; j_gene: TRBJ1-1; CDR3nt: TGTGCCAGCAGCTTGGAGGGTGCCAAGAGGGATTTCTTT; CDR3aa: CASSLEGAKRDFF
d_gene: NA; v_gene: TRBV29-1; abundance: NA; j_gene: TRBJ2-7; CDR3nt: TGCAGCGTCCAAACCGGGACTGATACTACCTACGAGCAGTACTTC; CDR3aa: CSVQTGTDTTYEQYF
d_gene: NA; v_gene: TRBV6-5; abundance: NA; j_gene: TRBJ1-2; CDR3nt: TGTGCCATCGGCAAAATGAGGGATGACAGCTACACCTTC; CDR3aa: CAIGKMRDDSYTF
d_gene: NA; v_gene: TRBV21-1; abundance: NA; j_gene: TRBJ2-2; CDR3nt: TGTGCCAGCAGCAAAGCGCGGGGACAGGGTGGGGACACCGGGGAGCTGTTTTTT; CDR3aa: CASSKARGQGGDTGELFF
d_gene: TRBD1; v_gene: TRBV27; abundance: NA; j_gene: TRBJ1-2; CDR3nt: TGTGCCAGCAGTTTATCGCCGGGACAGGGGGGCTATGGCTACACCTTC; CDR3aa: CASSLSPGQGGYGYTF
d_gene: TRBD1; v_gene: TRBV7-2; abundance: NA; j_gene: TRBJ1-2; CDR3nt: TGTGCCAGCAGCTCAACCAAGGGACAGATCAACTATGGCTACACCTTC; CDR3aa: CASSSTKGQINYGYTF
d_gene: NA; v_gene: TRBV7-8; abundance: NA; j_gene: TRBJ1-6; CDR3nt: TGTGCCAGCAGCTTAGAGGGGGGGACCTATAATTCACCCCTCCACTTT; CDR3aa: CASSLEGGTYNSPLHF
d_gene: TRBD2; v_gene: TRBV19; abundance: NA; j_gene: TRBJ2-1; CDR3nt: TGTGCCAGTAGTATTGGGGGTCGGGGGGTCCCACGGCATGAGCAGTTCTTC; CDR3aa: CASSIGGRGVPRHEQFF
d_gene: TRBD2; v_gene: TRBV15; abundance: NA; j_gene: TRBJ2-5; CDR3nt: TGTGCCACCAGCGGGCTCGGGACTAGCGGGGAGACCCAGTACTTC; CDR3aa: CATSGLGTSGETQYF
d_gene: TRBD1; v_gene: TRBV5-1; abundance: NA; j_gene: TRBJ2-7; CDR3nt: TGCGCCAGCAGCTTGGAAGGGACAGGGGAGAGGCACGAGCAGTACTTC; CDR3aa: CASSLEGTGERHEQYF
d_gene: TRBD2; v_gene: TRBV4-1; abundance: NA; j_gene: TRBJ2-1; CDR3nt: TGCGCCAGCAGCCAACGGGAGGGGAGCTCCTACAATGAGCAGTTCTTC; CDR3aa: CASSQREGSSYNEQFF
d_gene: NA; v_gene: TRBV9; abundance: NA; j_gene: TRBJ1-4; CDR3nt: TGTGCCAGCAGCTCAGAGGGGGGGGCTAATGAAAAACTGTTTTTT; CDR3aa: CASSSEGGANEKLFF
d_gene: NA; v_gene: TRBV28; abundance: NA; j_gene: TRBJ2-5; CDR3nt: TGTGCCAGCAGTGAGGACCGGGACTCACTCCAAGAGACCCAGTACTTC; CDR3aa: CASSEDRDSLQETQYF
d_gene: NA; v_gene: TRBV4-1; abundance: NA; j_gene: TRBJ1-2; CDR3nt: TGCGCCAGCAGCCAAGAAGGGACAAGCTATGGCTACACCTTC; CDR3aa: CASSQEGTSYGYTF
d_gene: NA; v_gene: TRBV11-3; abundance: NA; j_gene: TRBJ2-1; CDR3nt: TGTGCCAGCAGCTCCTCTAGGGGGTTCTACAATGAGCAGTTCTTC; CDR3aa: CASSSSRGFYNEQFF
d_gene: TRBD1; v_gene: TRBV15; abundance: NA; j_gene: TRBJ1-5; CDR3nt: TGTGCCACCAGCAGCCAGGACAGGGGTAGCAATCAGCCCCAGCATTTT; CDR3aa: CATSSQDRGSNQPQHF
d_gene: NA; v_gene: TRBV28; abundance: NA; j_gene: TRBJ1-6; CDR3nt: TGTGCCAGCAGTTCCGACAGGTTAATTGATTCACCCCTCCACTTT; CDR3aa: CASSSDRLIDSPLHF
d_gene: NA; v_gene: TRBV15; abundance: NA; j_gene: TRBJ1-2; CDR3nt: TGTGCCACCAGCAGAGAACAGGGCACTAACTATGGCTACACCTTC; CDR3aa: CATSREQGTNYGYTF
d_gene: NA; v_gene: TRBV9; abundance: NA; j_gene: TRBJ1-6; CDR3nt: TGTGCCAGCAGCGGCGGGGACTATAATTCACCCCTCCACTTT; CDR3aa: CASSGGDYNSPLHF
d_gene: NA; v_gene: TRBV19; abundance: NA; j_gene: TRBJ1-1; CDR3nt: TGTGCCAGTATTGTTCGGTATCGAGCTTTCTTT; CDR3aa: CASIVRYRAFF
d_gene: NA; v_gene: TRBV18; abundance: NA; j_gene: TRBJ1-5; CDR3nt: TGTGCCAGCTCACCACGAGACAGCGACAATCAGCCCCAGCATTTT; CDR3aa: CASSPRDSDNQPQHF
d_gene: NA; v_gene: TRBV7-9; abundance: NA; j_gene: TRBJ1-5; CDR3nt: TGTGCCAGCAGGGGGTCAGGGGTCAATCAGCCCCAGCATTTT; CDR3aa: CASRGSGVNQPQHF
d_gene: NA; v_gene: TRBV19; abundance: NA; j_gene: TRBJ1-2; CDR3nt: TGTGCCAGTAGTCTGTCCTGGGCAGAACTCTATGGCTACACCTTC; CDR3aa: CASSLSWAELYGYTF
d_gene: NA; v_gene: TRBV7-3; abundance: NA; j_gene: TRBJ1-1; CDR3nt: TGTGCCAGCAGCCCAATAGGGGAAAACACTGAAGCTTTCTTT; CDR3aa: CASSPIGENTEAFF
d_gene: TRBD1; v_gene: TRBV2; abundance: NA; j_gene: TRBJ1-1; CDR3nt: TGTGCCAGCGTCACAGGGGTGAACACTGAAGCTTTCTTT; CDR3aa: CASVTGVNTEAFF
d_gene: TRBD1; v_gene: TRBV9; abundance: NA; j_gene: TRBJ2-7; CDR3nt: TGTGCCAGCAGCGTAGTCGGTGGACAGGGAACCTACGAGCAGTACTTC; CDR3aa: CASSVVGGQGTYEQYF
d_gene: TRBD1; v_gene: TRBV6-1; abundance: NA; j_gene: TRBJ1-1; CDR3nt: TGTGCCAGCAGTACAGCGACAGGGGGCGGCACTGAAGCTTTCTTT; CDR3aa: CASSTATGGGTEAFF
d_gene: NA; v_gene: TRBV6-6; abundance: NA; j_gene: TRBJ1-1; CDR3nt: TGTGCCAGCAGTTACCCCGAGGACAGACCGAACACTGAAGCTTTCTTT; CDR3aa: CASSYPEDRPNTEAFF
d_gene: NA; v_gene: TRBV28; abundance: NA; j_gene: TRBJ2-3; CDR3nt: TGTGCCAGCAGTTCTGCGGGGGCCCCCTCGGATACGCAGTATTTT; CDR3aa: CASSSAGAPSDTQYF
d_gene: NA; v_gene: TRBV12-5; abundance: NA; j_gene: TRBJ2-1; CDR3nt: TGTGCTAGTGCAGCGCGGGGATACAATGAGCAGTTCTTC; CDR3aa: CASAARGYNEQFF
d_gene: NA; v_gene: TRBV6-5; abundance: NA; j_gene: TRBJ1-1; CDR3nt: TGTGCCAGCAGAGAAGGACAGTTAGAAGCTTTCTTT; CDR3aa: CASREGQLEAFF
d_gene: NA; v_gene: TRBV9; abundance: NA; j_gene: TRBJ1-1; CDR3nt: TGTGCCAGCAGCGTTACTTGGAGCACTGAAGCTTTCTTT; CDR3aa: CASSVTWSTEAFF
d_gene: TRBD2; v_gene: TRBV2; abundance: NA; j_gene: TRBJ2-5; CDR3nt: TGTGCCAGCAGTGTAGGTGGCGGGGGGGCCGGAGAGACCCAGTACTTC; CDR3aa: CASSVGGGGAGETQYF
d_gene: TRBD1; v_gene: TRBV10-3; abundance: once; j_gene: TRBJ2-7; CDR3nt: TGTGCCACCCTCCAAACAGGGGACGGCCTCTACGAGCAGTACTTC; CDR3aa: CATLQTGDGLYEQYF
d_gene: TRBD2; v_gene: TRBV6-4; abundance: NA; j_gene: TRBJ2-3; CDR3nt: TGTGCCAGCAGTGAGGCCTCTAGCGGGGGAACAGATACGCAGTATTTT; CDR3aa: CASSEASSGGTDTQYF
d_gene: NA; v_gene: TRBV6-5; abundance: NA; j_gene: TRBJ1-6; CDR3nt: TGTGCCAGCAGTTCACGTCCGGGACACACTAATTCACCCCTCCACTTT; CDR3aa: CASSSRPGHTNSPLHF
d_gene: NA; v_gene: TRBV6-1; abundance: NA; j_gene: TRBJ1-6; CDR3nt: TGTGCCAGCAGTGAAAATGGGCAGACACCCCTCCACTTT; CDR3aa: CASSENGQTPLHF
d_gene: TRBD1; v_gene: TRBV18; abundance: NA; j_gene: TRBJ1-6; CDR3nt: TGTGCCAGCTCACCGAGGCCTAAGGGGGCCGATAATTCACCCCTCCACTTT; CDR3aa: CASSPRPKGADNSPLHF
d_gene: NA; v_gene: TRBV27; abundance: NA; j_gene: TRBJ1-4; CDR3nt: TGTGCCAGCAGGATAAAACAGGGAAGTAATGAAAAACTGTTTTTT; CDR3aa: CASRIKQGSNEKLFF